The 17 T cell receptor beta chains listed next were all sequenced from one sample in a study of blood T cell repertoires in COVID-19. Libraries were prepared by immunoSEQ multiplex PCR; TCRdb keeps only in-frame clonotypes and omits some of them. The sample yields over 60,000 clones, around 87% seen once. Sequencing used peripheral blood. The receptors were sampled from a man aged 65 to 85 with acute or convalescent COVID-19.

This chain joins TRBV3-1 (or the pseudogene TRBV3-2) and TRBJ1-5; D remains ambiguous. This CDR3 has 14 amino acids. Germline loops: CDR1 LGHDT, CDR2 YNNKEL (reference sequence). V was cut by 0 bases and J by 7 bases, with 10 bases left in between. CDR3 in amino acids: CASSQDRRSQPQHF. The CDR3 bases are TGTGCCAGCAGCCAAGATCGGAGGTCCCAGCCCCAGCATTTT.

The table lists this clone with a count of one. The V and J genes are TRBV19 and TRBJ2-6; D is ambiguous. V gave up 8 bases and J gave up 0 bases, with 11 bases separating them. The CDR3 totals 15 residues. Germline V gene lookup returns CDR1 LNHDA and CDR2 SQIVND (reference sequence). The CDR3 nucleotides are TGTGCCAGTGCTAAGCATCTCTCTGGGGCCAACGTCCTGACTTTC. This encodes CASAKHLSGANVLTF.

The chain links TRBV12-3 or TRBV12-4 to TRBJ2-2; D may be TRBD1 (5 bases). The CDR3 is 13 residues long. The V end lost 8 bases, the J end lost 2 bases, and 9 bases lay between the germline ends. The CDR3 protein is CASRTRNTGELFF. The DNA of the CDR3 is TGTGCCAGCCGGACACGCAACACCGGGGAGCTGTTTTTT.

This chain links TRBV29-1 with TRBJ1-4; TRBD1 matches 9 bases. The CDR3 spans 13 residues. Germline loops: CDR1 SQVTM, CDR2 ANQGSEA. V lost 7 bases to trimming and J lost 8 bases; unmatched junction nucleotides: 8. Here the CDR3 reads CSARDRDGEKLFF. CDR3 bases: TGCAGCGCCAGGGACAGGGACGGCGAAAAACTGTTTTTT.

This chain uses TRBV5-1 with TRBJ2-5; TRBD2 might be the D (6 bases). Germline V gene data show CDR1 as SGHRS and CDR2 as YFSETQ. There are 15 residues in the CDR3. V lost 6 bases to trimming and J lost 5 bases, with 20 bases between them. CDR3 sequence (DNA): TGCGCCAGCACCGCCGGGGGAGGCTTGGTCGAGACCCAGTACTTC. Its protein product is CASTAGGGLVETQYF.

V gene TRBV18 combines with J gene TRBJ2-2; D gene uncertain. CDR3 size: 17 residues. The V end lost 3 bases, the J end lost 4 bases, and 18 bases lay between the germline ends. Looked up from germline, CDR1 is KGHSH and CDR2 is LQKENI. CDR3 sequence: CASSPYTPGSFTGELFF. For the CDR3, the DNA is TGTGCCAGCTCACCTTATACCCCCGGTTCTTTCACCGGGGAGCTGTTTTTT.

The J gene is TRBJ1-1, the V gene TRBV24-1, with TRBD1 as a possible D gene (5 bases). Trimming left V 3 bases short and J 5 bases short, with 9 bases between. The germline CDR1 and CDR2 sequences are KGHDR and SFDVKD. This CDR3 has 13 residues. CDR3 DNA: TGTGCCACCAGTGATCAGGGAATTACTGAAGCTTTCTTT. It specifies CATSDQGITEAFF.

The CDR3 here is CASSTRGSTDTQYF. The CDR3 DNA follows: TGTGCCAGCAGCACACGGGGGTCCACAGATACGCAGTATTTT. The rearrangement uses TRBV3-1 (or the pseudogene TRBV3-2) and TRBJ2-3, with D tentatively TRBD2 (6 bases). Trimming cost V 5 bases and J 2 bases, with 11 bases left between them. This CDR3 contains 14 residues. The germline gives CDR1 LGHDT, CDR2 YNNKEL (reference sequence).

V usage is TRBV5-1 and J usage is TRBJ2-7; D possibly corresponds to TRBD1 (5 bases). Deletions cut 1 base from V and 3 bases from J, with 11 bases between. Germline assignment: CDR1 SGHRS and CDR2 YFSETQ. The CDR3 is 14 amino acids. In DNA, the CDR3 is TGCGCCAGCAGCTTGACGGCAGGGATCTACGAGCAGTACTTC. This sequence encodes CASSLTAGIYEQYF. Supplemented by reference TRBV5-1 and TRBJ2-7, the full variable domain reads KAGVTQTPRYLIKTRGQQVTLSCSPISGHRSVSWYQQTPGQGLQFLFEYFSETQRNKGNFPGRFSGRQFSNSRSEMNVSTLELGDSALYLCASSLTAGIYEQYFGPGTRLTVT.

This clone was detected once. The V gene is TRBV10-2, the J gene TRBJ2-2; 7 bases align to TRBD1. Per the germline V gene, CDR1 is WSHSY and CDR2 is SAAADI. The CDR3 spans 14 residues. V trimming: 7 bases; J trimming: 4 bases; junction bases outside the gene matches: 6. DNA of the CDR3: TGCGCCAGCAATAGGGGGCAGGGCACCGGGGAGCTGTTTTTT. It encodes CASNRGQGTGELFF.

This rearrangement joins TRBV3-1 (or the pseudogene TRBV3-2) to TRBJ1-1, with 9 bases aligning to TRBD1. CDR1 is LGHDT, CDR2 YNNKEL, per germline (reference sequence). The CDR3 length is 13 residues. Germline trimming cut 4 bases from V and 8 bases from J; bases unmatched to any gene: 5. The CDR3, as DNA: TGTGCCAGCAGCCGACAGGGGGGGTTCGAAGCTTTCTTT. Protein: CASSRQGGFEAFF.

This chain joins TRBV24-1 and TRBJ2-7, with D hard to call. This CDR3 contains 13 residues. Germline assignment: CDR1 KGHDR and CDR2 SFDVKD. V was cut by 4 bases and J by 2 bases, with 8 bases left in between. CDR3 amino acids: CATSDPVTYEQYF. In DNA form, the CDR3 reads TGTGCCACCAGTGACCCGGTAACCTACGAGCAGTACTTC.

This clone was counted once. The chain couples TRBV11-1 to TRBJ2-5; no clear D gene. Between the trimmed V and J ends, which lost 6 bases and 1 base, there was a span of 12 bases. In germline, CDR1 is SGHAT, CDR2 FQDESV (reference sequence). The CDR3 consists of 14 residues. The DNA of the CDR3 is TGTGCCAGCAGTTTTGACATTCCCCAAGAGACCCAGTACTTC. It translates to CASSFDIPQETQYF. Together with reference TRBV11-1 and TRBJ2-5, the CDR3 gives the full variable domain: EAEVAQSPRYKITEKSQAVAFWCDPISGHATLYWYRQILGQGPELLVQFQDESVVDDSQLPKDRFSAERLKGVDSTLKIQPAELGDSAMYLCASSFDIPQETQYFGPGTRLLVL.

The chain employs TRBV6-5 and TRBJ2-7, with D tentatively TRBD2 (5 bases). The CDR3 consists of 13 residues. V dropped 6 bases and J dropped 3 bases, with 12 bases sitting between them. Germline CDR1 reads MNHEY; CDR2 reads SVGAGI. CDR3 sequence: CASRRGLSYEQYF. The CDR3 region has the DNA TGTGCCAGCAGAAGAGGACTGAGCTACGAGCAGTACTTC.

V gene TRBV20-1 combines with J gene TRBJ2-1; 8 bases map to TRBD2. Trimming removed 3 bases from V and 6 bases from J; junction bases left unmatched: 1. CDR1 is DFQATT and CDR2 is SNEGSKA in the germline V gene (reference sequence). The CDR3 totals 12 residues. The DNA of the CDR3 is TGCAGTGCTAGTCGGGAGGGCAATGAGCAGTTCTTC. Its protein is CSASREGNEQFF.

This clone was observed once. This chain joins TRBV2 and TRBJ2-1, with 10 bases matching TRBD2. Per the germline V gene, CDR1 is SNHLY and CDR2 is FYNNEI. The CDR3 sequence is 15 residues long. V dropped 7 bases and J dropped 7; count of bases not matched to a gene: 10. CDR3: CASIRSSGRRNEQFF. Written as DNA, the CDR3 is TGTGCCAGCATTCGATCTAGCGGGAGACGGAATGAGCAGTTCTTC.

The chain couples TRBV27 to TRBJ2-2, with TRBD1 identical over 8 bases. CDR1 and CDR2 from the germline V gene are MNHEY and SMNVEV (reference sequence). J was trimmed by 1 base and V by 6 bases; bases with no gene match: 10. The CDR3 extends over 17 amino acids. CDR3 amino acids: CASRLRGGTGNTGELFF. The CDR3 coding sequence is TGTGCCAGCAGACTACGGGGCGGGACAGGGAACACCGGGGAGCTGTTTTTT.